These 21 T cell receptor beta chains originate from one sample sequenced in a study of blood T cell repertoires in COVID-19. Sequencing was performed with immunoSEQ multiplex PCR; in TCRdb, only in-frame clones are kept and a portion is missing. The data show 400,000 or so clones, with roughly 88% seen just once and around 1.9% held by the top ten. The sequencing sample was made of PBMCs or T cells enriched from blood (not recorded which). The origin of the receptors is a woman in her 40s with acute COVID-19.

The V call is TRBV6-5, the J call TRBJ1-5; TRBD1 aligns across 8 bases. The germline V gene encodes CDR1 MNHEY and CDR2 SVGAGI. V lost 7 bases, J lost 4 bases, and 9 bases stayed unmatched. The CDR3 sequence is 15 residues long. The CDR3 protein is CASTRLRTGNQPQHF. In DNA, the CDR3 is TGTGCCAGCACCCGACTTCGGACAGGGAATCAGCCCCAGCATTTT.

This chain links TRBV5-1 with TRBJ2-1; 8 positions agree with TRBD2. The germline V gene has CDR1 SGHRS and CDR2 YFSETQ. The CDR3 totals 14 residues. V shed 4 bases, J shed 6 bases, and the junction held 6 bases outside the gene matches. CDR3 DNA: TGCGCCAGCAGCCCCCACGGACTAGCCAATGAGCAGTTCTTC. Amino acids: CASSPHGLANEQFF.

This chain joins TRBV5-1 and TRBJ2-3, with 8 bases that match TRBD2. Germline CDR1 and CDR2: SGHRS and YFSETQ. The CDR3 extends over 17 amino acids. The J segment lost 3 bases and the V segment lost 0 bases, leaving 9 bases of the junction unmatched. CDR3 sequence: CASSLAVGGGLTDTQYF. The CDR3 DNA is TGCGCCAGCAGCTTGGCGGTGGGCGGGGGGTTAACAGATACGCAGTATTTT. Looking up the rest from reference TRBV5-1 and TRBJ2-3 gives the full variable domain: KAGVTQTPRYLIKTRGQQVTLSCSPISGHRSVSWYQQTPGQGLQFLFEYFSETQRNKGNFPGRFSGRQFSNSRSEMNVSTLELGDSALYLCASSLAVGGGLTDTQYFGPGTRLTVL.

This chain links TRBV4-1 with TRBJ1-2; 10 bases map to TRBD1. CDR1 and CDR2 from the germline V gene are MGHRA and YSYEKL. V dropped 3 bases and J dropped 7; count of bases not matched to a gene: 5. This CDR3 is 14 amino acids long. The CDR3 coding sequence is TGCGCCAGCAGCCAGCCGGGACAGGGGTCTGGCTACACCTTC. Translating it yields CASSQPGQGSGYTF.

The V gene is TRBV6-5, the J gene TRBJ1-1, with TRBD1 as a possible D gene (5 bases). The germline CDR1 and CDR2 sequences are MNHEY and SVGAGI. The CDR3 loop spans 15 amino acids. V shed 2 bases and J shed 4 bases, with 14 bases lying between them. Here the CDR3 reads CASSYQRGWITEAFF. The CDR3 DNA follows: TGTGCCAGCAGTTACCAGCGGGGGTGGATCACTGAAGCTTTCTTT.

The genes are TRBV5-1 and TRBJ2-3, with D maybe TRBD2 (5 bases). The ends were cut back, 6 bases at V and 6 bases at J, with 17 bases in the middle. This CDR3 contains 14 residues. Germline CDR1 and CDR2: SGHRS and YFSETQ. CDR3 coding DNA: TGCGCCAGCATCAGGACTGTGGGTGAGGATACGCAGTATTTT. This encodes CASIRTVGEDTQYF. The variable domain in full, completed from reference TRBV5-1 and TRBJ2-3, reads KAGVTQTPRYLIKTRGQQVTLSCSPISGHRSVSWYQQTPGQGLQFLFEYFSETQRNKGNFPGRFSGRQFSNSRSEMNVSTLELGDSALYLCASIRTVGEDTQYFGPGTRLTVL.

A single count supports this clone. The chain has TRBV27 and TRBJ2-7; D is unclear. Germline CDR1 MNHEY, CDR2 SMNVEV (reference sequence). The CDR3 is 12 amino acids. V lost 3 bases to trimming and J lost 3 bases, with 6 bases between them. The CDR3 spells CASSFSGYEQYF. In DNA, the CDR3 is TGTGCCAGCAGTTTTTCGGGCTACGAGCAGTACTTC.

J is TRBJ1-1 and V is TRBV30, with a weak D call TRBD1 (6 bases). Trimming shortened V by 8 bases and J by 0 bases, and 13 bases separated the two germline ends. The CDR3 is made up of 13 amino acids. The germline V gene has CDR1 GTSNPN and CDR2 SVGIG (reference sequence). In DNA form, the CDR3 reads TGTGCCCGGAAACAGGGTCTGAACACTGAAGCTTTCTTT. It specifies CARKQGLNTEAFF.

This chain links TRBV7-8 with TRBJ1-1; TRBD1 is a possible D gene (6 bases). V lost 0 bases, J lost 4 bases, and 9 bases lay in between. Germline V lookup: CDR1 SGHVS, CDR2 FQNEAQ. This CDR3 is 14 amino acids long. This CDR3 is CASSLAWGPTEAFF. Written as DNA, the CDR3 is TGTGCCAGCAGCTTAGCGTGGGGGCCCACTGAAGCTTTCTTT.

This rearrangement joins TRBV6-5 to TRBJ1-2, with D unclear. Germline V gene data show CDR1 as MNHEY and CDR2 as SVGAGI. There are 14 residues in the CDR3. V dropped 6 bases and J dropped 4 bases, with 15 bases sitting between them. CDR3 protein: CASRDAGLLYGYTF. CDR3 bases: TGTGCCAGCAGGGACGCAGGACTGCTCTATGGCTACACCTTC.

CDR3 amino acids: CATSSDSSGNTIYF. DNA of the CDR3: TGTGCCACCAGCAGCGACAGCTCTGGAAACACCATATATTTT. The chain joins TRBV15 to TRBJ1-3; D possibly corresponds to TRBD1 (5 bases). Per germline, CDR1 LNHNV and CDR2 YYDKDF (reference sequence). V was trimmed by 3 bases and J by 0 bases, leaving 6 bases between them. The CDR3 spans 14 residues.

The DNA for the CDR3 is TGTGCCAGCAGCCCCGGACAGGGCCCTAACTATGGCTACACCTTC. It specifies CASSPGQGPNYGYTF. The chain carries TRBV11-2 and TRBJ1-2; 8 bases agree with TRBD1. V lost 5 bases to trimming and J lost 0 bases; unmatched junction nucleotides: 5. Germline CDR1 reads SGHAT; CDR2 reads FQNNGV. This CDR3 is built from 15 residues. The variable domain in full, with the rest retrieved from reference TRBV11-2 and TRBJ1-2, is EAGVAQSPRYKIIEKRQSVAFWCNPISGHATLYWYQQILGQGPKLLIQFQNNGVVDDSQLPKDRFSAERLKGVDSTLKIQPAKLEDSAVYLCASSPGQGPNYGYTFGSGTRLTVV.

The V call is TRBV7-8, the J call TRBJ2-7; D is ambiguous. Germline CDR1 SGHVS, CDR2 FQNEAQ. CDR3 length: 14 amino acids. V was trimmed by 1 base and J by 4 bases, leaving 11 bases between them. Written as DNA, the CDR3 is TGTGCCAGCAGCTTAGACCACCTCACATACGAGCAGTACTTC. Translation: CASSLDHLTYEQYF.

The chain has TRBV4-1 and TRBJ2-5; 14 bases match TRBD2. The CDR3 is made up of 18 amino acids. The V segment lost 4 bases and the J segment 5 bases; nucleotides outside the gene matches: 12. Germline lookup yields CDR1 MGHRA and CDR2 YSYEKL. Here the CDR3 DNA reads TGCGCCAGCAGCCTTACCAGACTCCGGACTAGCGGGGGGGAGACCCAGTACTTC. Amino acids: CASSLTRLRTSGGETQYF.

The chain employs TRBV7-6 and TRBJ1-1; D is ambiguous. CDR3 size: 12 residues. The germline V gene has CDR1 SGHVS and CDR2 FNYEAQ. V was clipped by 5 bases and J by 4 bases, with 8 bases between them. The CDR3 DNA sequence: TGTGCCAGCAGCGATGAGGGCACTGAAGCTTTCTTT. This encodes CASSDEGTEAFF.

A word on this clone: Germline and junction disagree at one end, which may indicate a read error. V gene TRBV6-5 combines with J gene TRBJ1-6; tentatively, D is TRBD1 (5 bases). The CDR3 extends over 11 amino acids. Germline V gene lookup returns CDR1 MNHEY and CDR2 SVGAGI. Here the CDR3 DNA reads TGCCAAGGGGTATGTAATTCACCCCTCCACTTT. Translating it yields CQGVCNSPLHF.

The V call is TRBV5-1, the J call TRBJ1-6; the match to TRBD1 covers 10 bases. The V gene end was trimmed by 0 bases and the J gene end by 7 bases; junction bases not matched to a gene: 1. Germline CDR1 reads SGHRS; CDR2 reads YFSETQ. The CDR3 has 15 amino acids. The CDR3 coding sequence is TGCGCCAGCAGCTTGGGGACAGGGGGAAATTCACCCCTCCACTTT. As protein: CASSLGTGGNSPLHF.

The chain joins TRBV5-1 to TRBJ2-1; 9 nucleotides line up with TRBD2. The CDR3 is made up of 16 amino acids. After removal of 1 base from V and 4 bases from J, the junction contained 6 bases not matched to a gene. Germline V gives CDR1 SGHRS, CDR2 YFSETQ. The CDR3 DNA reads TGCGCCAGCAGCTTGATCGCGGGGGGGACGTACAATGAGCAGTTCTTC. Amino acids: CASSLIAGGTYNEQFF.

The rearrangement uses TRBV3-1 (or the pseudogene TRBV3-2) and TRBJ2-2, with a possible D match to TRBD1 (7 bases). The V gene's germline CDR1 is LGHDT and CDR2 YNNKEL (reference sequence). This CDR3 contains 15 residues. The ends were cut back, 1 base at V and 6 bases at J, with 12 bases in the middle. CDR3 sequence: CASSQGSRGAGELFF. CDR3 coding DNA: TGTGCCAGCAGCCAAGGGAGCAGGGGGGCCGGGGAGCTGTTTTTT.

The rearrangement uses TRBV21-1 and TRBJ1-2; TRBD1 reflects the table's D call only, with no check against the DNA. TRBV21-1 is assigned pseudogene status. This CDR3 has 13 amino acids. In DNA, the CDR3 is TGTGCCAGCAGCTACGGGACAGGTCATGGCTACACCTTC. Amino acids: CASSYGTGHGYTF.

The CDR3 sequence is CASSLVVAEVTEQYF. CDR3 coding DNA: TGTGCCAGCAGCTTAGTGGTAGCGGAGGTAACCGAGCAGTACTTC. This rearrangement joins TRBV7-8 to TRBJ2-7; maybe TRBD2 (6 bases). CDR3 length equals 15 residues. The germline CDR1 and CDR2 sequences are SGHVS and FQNEAQ. V was shortened by 1 base and J by 6 bases, with 16 bases between the two germline ends.